The rows below give T cell receptor beta chains drawn from one sample of a study of immune reconstitution after stem cell transplant in scleroderma. TCRdb re-derived calls from the RT-PCR reads in MiXCR, one entry per CDR3 protein. The data contain about 2,200 distinct CDR3 sequences, 6.5% to 9% of them singletons. Specimen collection occurred before or after autologous hematopoietic stem cell transplantation (not recorded which). Receptors originate from a male donor with systemic sclerosis. Each CDR3 is given with its conserved first and last residue. The order of the fields is D gene, clone size, J gene, V gene, CDR3 protein, CDR3 DNA. The D gene is left open where the match is weak. Some rows have no size entry. The others give once, few or many, or a class for an expanded clone.

d_call: .; clone_size: medium-sized; j_call: TRBJ2-1; v_call: TRBV2; cdr3_aa: CASSEGASEQFF; cdr3_nt: TGTGCCAGCAGTGAAGGCGCGAGTGAGCAGTTCTTC
d_call: .; clone_size: medium-sized; j_call: TRBJ2-7; v_call: TRBV5-1; cdr3_aa: CASSLGVDKTYEQYF; cdr3_nt: TGCGCCAGCAGCTTGGGAGTCGACAAGACCTACGAGCAGTACTTC
d_call: .; clone_size: medium-sized; j_call: TRBJ1-3; v_call: TRBV12-3/TRBV12-4; cdr3_aa: CASSFSHTGTSTAGNTIYF; cdr3_nt: TGTGCCAGCAGTTTTTCCCATACCGGGACCTCAACCGCGGGAAACACCATATATTTT
d_call: .; clone_size: medium-sized; j_call: TRBJ2-2; v_call: TRBV12-3/TRBV12-4; cdr3_aa: CASSSSYTGELFF; cdr3_nt: TGTGCCAGCAGTTCCTCTTACACCGGGGAGCTGTTTTTT
d_call: .; clone_size: medium-sized; j_call: TRBJ1-5; v_call: TRBV20-1; cdr3_aa: CSASPGRSNQPQHF; cdr3_nt: TGCAGTGCTAGCCCCGGTCGTAGCAATCAGCCCCAGCATTTT
d_call: .; clone_size: medium-sized; j_call: TRBJ2-3; v_call: TRBV4-2; cdr3_aa: CASSQEYHDTQYF; cdr3_nt: TGTGCCAGCAGCCAAGAATACCACGATACGCAGTATTTT
d_call: .; clone_size: medium-sized; j_call: TRBJ1-5; v_call: TRBV18; cdr3_aa: CASSPRGAPDQPQHF; cdr3_nt: TGTGCCAGCTCACCACGTGGGGCCCCTGATCAGCCCCAGCATTTT
d_call: .; clone_size: medium-sized; j_call: TRBJ2-1; v_call: TRBV12-3/TRBV12-4; cdr3_aa: CASSPLGQGIYNEQFF; cdr3_nt: TGTGCCAGCAGCCCCCTGGGGCAGGGTATCTACAATGAGCAGTTCTTC
d_call: TRBD2; clone_size: medium-sized; j_call: TRBJ2-1; v_call: TRBV12-3/TRBV12-4; cdr3_aa: CASSRPGLGSSYNEQFF; cdr3_nt: TGTGCCAGCAGCCGCCCGGGACTAGGTAGCTCCTACAATGAGCAGTTCTTC
d_call: TRBD1; clone_size: .; j_call: TRBJ2-1; v_call: TRBV20-1; cdr3_aa: CSAGDRANEQFF; cdr3_nt: TGCAGTGCAGGGGACAGAGCCAATGAGCAGTTCTTC
d_call: TRBD2; clone_size: few; j_call: TRBJ2-1; v_call: TRBV7-6; cdr3_aa: CASSRAGGLYNEQFF; cdr3_nt: TGTGCCAGCAGTCGCGCGGGGGGGCTCTACAATGAGCAGTTCTTC
d_call: .; clone_size: medium-sized; j_call: TRBJ1-1; v_call: TRBV5-6; cdr3_aa: CASSFGGNREAFF; cdr3_nt: TGTGCCAGCAGCTTCGGAGGGAACCGTGAAGCTTTCTTT
d_call: TRBD1; clone_size: medium-sized; j_call: TRBJ2-7; v_call: TRBV7-8; cdr3_aa: CASSTNRGASGEQYF; cdr3_nt: TGTGCCAGCAGCACAAACAGGGGGGCTTCGGGGGAGCAGTACTTC
d_call: .; clone_size: medium-sized; j_call: TRBJ2-5; v_call: TRBV28; cdr3_aa: CASSLRRETQYF; cdr3_nt: TGTGCCAGCAGTTTAAGAAGGGAGACCCAGTACTTC
d_call: .; clone_size: medium-sized; j_call: TRBJ1-1; v_call: TRBV12-3/TRBV12-4; cdr3_aa: CASTTYWGTEAFF; cdr3_nt: TGTGCCAGCACTACCTATTGGGGCACTGAAGCTTTCTTT
d_call: .; clone_size: medium-sized; j_call: TRBJ1-3; v_call: TRBV12-3/TRBV12-4; cdr3_aa: CASSPAPGNTIYF; cdr3_nt: TGTGCCAGCAGCCCTGCGCCAGGAAACACCATATATTTT
d_call: .; clone_size: medium-sized; j_call: TRBJ1-1; v_call: TRBV29-1; cdr3_aa: CSTPDSLNTEAFF; cdr3_nt: TGCAGCACACCCGACAGTCTGAACACTGAAGCTTTCTTT
d_call: .; clone_size: large; j_call: TRBJ2-5; v_call: TRBV29-1; cdr3_aa: CSVGGETQYF; cdr3_nt: TGCAGCGTTGGGGGGGAGACCCAGTACTTC
d_call: .; clone_size: medium-sized; j_call: TRBJ1-2; v_call: TRBV3-1; cdr3_aa: CATSATVLNYGYTF; cdr3_nt: TGTGCTACGAGCGCGACAGTTCTCAACTATGGCTACACCTTC
d_call: .; clone_size: few; j_call: TRBJ1-2; v_call: TRBV5-1; cdr3_aa: CASERQEQANYGYTF; cdr3_nt: TGCGCCAGCGAACGACAGGAACAAGCTAACTATGGCTACACCTTC
d_call: TRBD1; clone_size: medium-sized; j_call: TRBJ2-1; v_call: TRBV5-5; cdr3_aa: CASISVRTGGANEQFF; cdr3_nt: TGTGCCAGCATTTCCGTCCGGACAGGGGGCGCGAATGAGCAGTTCTTC
d_call: .; clone_size: few; j_call: TRBJ2-7; v_call: TRBV29-1; cdr3_aa: CSVRPLGPSYEQYF; cdr3_nt: TGCAGCGTTCGGCCTTTGGGGCCCTCCTACGAGCAGTACTTC
d_call: .; clone_size: large; j_call: TRBJ2-1; v_call: TRBV2; cdr3_aa: CASSPGTDVNEQFF; cdr3_nt: TGTGCCAGCAGTCCCGGGACGGATGTCAATGAGCAGTTCTTC
d_call: .; clone_size: few; j_call: TRBJ2-1; v_call: TRBV20-1; cdr3_aa: CSAPLGSEGEQFF; cdr3_nt: TGCAGTGCACCGCTAGGAAGCGAGGGTGAGCAGTTCTTC
d_call: TRBD1; clone_size: few; j_call: TRBJ2-3; v_call: TRBV6-5; cdr3_aa: CASSYSLGDRSTDTQYF; cdr3_nt: TGTGCCAGCAGTTACTCGCTGGGGGACAGATCCACAGATACGCAGTATTTT
d_call: .; clone_size: few; j_call: TRBJ2-2; v_call: TRBV30; cdr3_aa: CAWRRLNTGELFF; cdr3_nt: TGTGCCTGGAGGAGGCTAAATACCGGGGAGCTGTTTTTT
d_call: TRBD2; clone_size: .; j_call: TRBJ2-1; v_call: TRBV18; cdr3_aa: CASSGGDSSYNEQFF; cdr3_nt: TGTGCCAGCTCTGGGGGGGATAGCTCCTACAATGAGCAGTTCTTC
d_call: .; clone_size: .; j_call: TRBJ2-1; v_call: TRBV7-8; cdr3_aa: CASSRDFSNNEQFF; cdr3_nt: TGTGCCAGCAGCCGGGACTTTTCTAACAATGAGCAGTTCTTC
d_call: .; clone_size: .; j_call: TRBJ1-5; v_call: TRBV30; cdr3_aa: CAWSPMGDQPQHF; cdr3_nt: TGTGCCTGGAGTCCAATGGGGGATCAGCCCCAGCATTTT
d_call: .; clone_size: medium-sized; j_call: TRBJ1-1; v_call: TRBV20-1; cdr3_aa: CSATALGTLEAFF; cdr3_nt: TGCAGTGCTACCGCCCTGGGGACCCTTGAAGCTTTCTTT
d_call: TRBD2; clone_size: medium-sized; j_call: TRBJ2-1; v_call: TRBV5-1; cdr3_aa: CASSSRLAGFDASYNEQFF; cdr3_nt: TGCGCCAGCAGCTCCCGGCTAGCGGGGTTTGATGCATCCTACAATGAGCAGTTCTTC
d_call: .; clone_size: medium-sized; j_call: TRBJ1-1; v_call: TRBV5-1; cdr3_aa: CASSQVGGNTEAFF; cdr3_nt: TGCGCCAGCAGCCAGGTGGGAGGGAACACTGAAGCTTTCTTT
d_call: TRBD1; clone_size: medium-sized; j_call: TRBJ2-3; v_call: TRBV2; cdr3_aa: CASSESWDRGTDTQYF; cdr3_nt: TGTGCCAGCAGTGAAAGTTGGGACAGGGGCACAGATACGCAGTATTTT
d_call: .; clone_size: .; j_call: TRBJ2-2; v_call: TRBV27; cdr3_aa: CASRVSEREVSGELFF; cdr3_nt: TGTGCCAGCAGAGTAAGCGAGAGGGAGGTGTCCGGGGAGCTGTTTTTT
d_call: .; clone_size: medium-sized; j_call: TRBJ2-7; v_call: TRBV27; cdr3_aa: CASKLDSISYEQYF; cdr3_nt: TGTGCCAGCAAACTTGACAGTATAAGCTACGAGCAGTACTTC
d_call: .; clone_size: medium-sized; j_call: TRBJ1-1; v_call: TRBV29-1; cdr3_aa: CSVGAFAVPFEAFF; cdr3_nt: TGCAGCGTTGGGGCATTCGCTGTTCCGTTTGAAGCTTTCTTT
d_call: .; clone_size: medium-sized; j_call: TRBJ1-1; v_call: TRBV5-1; cdr3_aa: CASSFTGNTEAFF; cdr3_nt: TGCGCCAGCAGCTTCACGGGGAACACTGAAGCTTTCTTT
d_call: .; clone_size: medium-sized; j_call: TRBJ2-5; v_call: TRBV18; cdr3_aa: CASSPTRETQYF; cdr3_nt: TGTGCCAGCTCACCCACTAGAGAGACCCAGTACTTC
d_call: .; clone_size: medium-sized; j_call: TRBJ1-2; v_call: TRBV20-1; cdr3_aa: CSARDSKLGYYGYTF; cdr3_nt: TGCAGTGCTAGAGACTCGAAACTGGGCTACTATGGCTACACCTTC
d_call: .; clone_size: few; j_call: TRBJ2-3; v_call: TRBV7-2; cdr3_aa: CASSATGFVDTQYF; cdr3_nt: TGTGCCAGCAGCGCCACAGGGTTTGTAGATACGCAGTATTTT
d_call: .; clone_size: medium-sized; j_call: TRBJ2-5; v_call: TRBV5-1; cdr3_aa: CASTLQETQYF; cdr3_nt: TGCGCCAGTACCCTGCAGGAGACCCAGTACTTC
d_call: .; clone_size: medium-sized; j_call: TRBJ2-4; v_call: TRBV5-1; cdr3_aa: CASSFLPQGPLAKNIQYF; cdr3_nt: TGCGCCAGCAGCTTCCTTCCCCAGGGACCCTTAGCCAAAAACATTCAGTACTTC
d_call: .; clone_size: large; j_call: TRBJ2-7; v_call: TRBV30; cdr3_aa: CAWDNGPALSSYEQYF; cdr3_nt: TGTGCCTGGGACAACGGGCCGGCCCTAAGCTCCTACGAGCAGTACTTC
d_call: TRBD2; clone_size: .; j_call: TRBJ2-1; v_call: TRBV19; cdr3_aa: CASSIVPSGGINEQFF; cdr3_nt: TGTGCCAGTAGTATAGTCCCTAGCGGGGGAATCAATGAGCAGTTCTTC
d_call: TRBD1; clone_size: .; j_call: TRBJ2-3; v_call: TRBV10-2; cdr3_aa: CASNQDRVADTQYF; cdr3_nt: TGCGCCAGCAACCAAGACAGGGTAGCAGATACGCAGTATTTT
d_call: TRBD1; clone_size: medium-sized; j_call: TRBJ1-6; v_call: TRBV10-2; cdr3_aa: CASSESITGGESPLHF; cdr3_nt: TGCGCCAGCAGTGAGTCGATAACAGGGGGCGAGTCACCCCTCCACTTT
d_call: TRBD2; clone_size: medium-sized; j_call: TRBJ2-2; v_call: TRBV29-1; cdr3_aa: CSVAGSGGHTGELFF; cdr3_nt: TGCAGCGTTGCAGGTAGCGGGGGACACACCGGGGAGCTGTTTTTT
d_call: TRBD2; clone_size: medium-sized; j_call: TRBJ2-7; v_call: TRBV20-1; cdr3_aa: CSAGKSSGGVWSEQYF; cdr3_nt: TGCAGTGCCGGGAAATCTAGCGGGGGGGTATGGTCCGAGCAGTACTTC
d_call: .; clone_size: medium-sized; j_call: TRBJ1-5; v_call: TRBV20-1; cdr3_aa: CSATQGGPQHF; cdr3_nt: TGCAGTGCTACACAGGGTGGGCCCCAGCATTTT
d_call: .; clone_size: .; j_call: TRBJ2-6; v_call: TRBV7-9; cdr3_aa: CASSLLGSGANVLTF; cdr3_nt: TGTGCCAGCAGCCTACTGGGCTCTGGGGCCAACGTCCTGACTTTC
d_call: .; clone_size: large; j_call: TRBJ2-3; v_call: TRBV6-2/TRBV6-3; cdr3_aa: CASSYSRGARTDTQYF; cdr3_nt: TGTGCCAGCAGTTACTCTAGGGGGGCGCGGACAGATACGCAGTATTTT